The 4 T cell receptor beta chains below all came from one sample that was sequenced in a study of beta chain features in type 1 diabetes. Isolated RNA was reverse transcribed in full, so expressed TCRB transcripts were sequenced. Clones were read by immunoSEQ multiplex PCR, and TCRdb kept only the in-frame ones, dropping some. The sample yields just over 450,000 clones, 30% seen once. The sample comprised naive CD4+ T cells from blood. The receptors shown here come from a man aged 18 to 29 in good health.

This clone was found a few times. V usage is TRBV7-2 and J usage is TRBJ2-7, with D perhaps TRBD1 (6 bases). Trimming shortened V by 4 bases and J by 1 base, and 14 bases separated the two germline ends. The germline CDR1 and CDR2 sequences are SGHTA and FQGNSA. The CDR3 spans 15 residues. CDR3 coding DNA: TGTGCCAGCAGCTCGCACCGGACAGCTTCCTACGAGCAGTACTTC. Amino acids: CASSSHRTASYEQYF. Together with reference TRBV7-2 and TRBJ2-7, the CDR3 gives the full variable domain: GAGVSQSPSNKVTEKGKDVELRCDPISGHTALYWYRQSLGQGLEFLIYFQGNSAPDKSGLPSDRFSAERTGGSVSTLTIQRTQQEDSAVYLCASSSHRTASYEQYFGPGTRLTVT.

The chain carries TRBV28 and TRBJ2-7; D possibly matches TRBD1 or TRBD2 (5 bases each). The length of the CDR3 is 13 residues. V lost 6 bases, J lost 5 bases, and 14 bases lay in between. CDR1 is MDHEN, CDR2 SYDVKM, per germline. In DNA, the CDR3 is TGTGCCAGCAGGACGCCGAGGGGCAACGAGCAGTACTTC. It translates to CASRTPRGNEQYF.

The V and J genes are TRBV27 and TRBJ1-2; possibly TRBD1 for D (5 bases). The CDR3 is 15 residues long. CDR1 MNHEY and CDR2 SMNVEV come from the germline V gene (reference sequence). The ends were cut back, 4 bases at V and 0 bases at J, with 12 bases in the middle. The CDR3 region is CASSSPGRANYGYTF. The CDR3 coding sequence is TGTGCCAGCAGTTCCCCTGGCAGGGCTAACTATGGCTACACCTTC.

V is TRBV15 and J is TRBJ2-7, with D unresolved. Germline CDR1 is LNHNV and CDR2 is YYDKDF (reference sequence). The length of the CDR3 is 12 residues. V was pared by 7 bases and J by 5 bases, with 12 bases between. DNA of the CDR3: TGTGCCACCACTAGTCCTCTCCACGAGCAGTACTTC. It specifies CATTSPLHEQYF.